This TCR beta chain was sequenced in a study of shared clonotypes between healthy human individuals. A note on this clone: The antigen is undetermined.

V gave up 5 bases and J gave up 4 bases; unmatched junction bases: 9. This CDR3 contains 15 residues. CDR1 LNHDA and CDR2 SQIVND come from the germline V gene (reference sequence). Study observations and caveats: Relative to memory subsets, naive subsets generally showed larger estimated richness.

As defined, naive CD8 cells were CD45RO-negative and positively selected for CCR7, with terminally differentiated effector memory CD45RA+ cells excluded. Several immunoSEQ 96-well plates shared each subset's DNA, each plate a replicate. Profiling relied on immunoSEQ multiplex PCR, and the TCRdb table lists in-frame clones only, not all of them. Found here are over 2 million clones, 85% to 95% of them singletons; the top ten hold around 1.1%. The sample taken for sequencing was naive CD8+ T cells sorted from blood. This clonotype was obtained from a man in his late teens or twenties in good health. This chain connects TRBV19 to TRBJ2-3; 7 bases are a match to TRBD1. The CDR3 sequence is CASSQTGLKADTQYF. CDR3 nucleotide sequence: TGTGCCAGTAGTCAGACAGGGTTGAAGGCAGATACGCAGTATTTT.